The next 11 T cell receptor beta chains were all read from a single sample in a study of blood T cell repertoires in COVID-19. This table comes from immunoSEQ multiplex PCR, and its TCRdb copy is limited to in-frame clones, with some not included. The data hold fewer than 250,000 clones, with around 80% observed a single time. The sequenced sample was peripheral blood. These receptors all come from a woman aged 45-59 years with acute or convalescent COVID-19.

Here the CDR3 DNA reads TGTGCCAGCGTTTTTCAGGGCCTCCTCTATGGCTACACCTTC. It encodes CASVFQGLLYGYTF. The chain couples TRBV6-5 to TRBJ1-2; possible D gene TRBD1, 5 bases. The CDR3 sequence is 14 residues long. CDR1 and CDR2 from the germline V gene are MNHEY and SVGAGI. The V gene lost 8 bases and the J gene lost 4 bases, with 17 bases spanning the gap.

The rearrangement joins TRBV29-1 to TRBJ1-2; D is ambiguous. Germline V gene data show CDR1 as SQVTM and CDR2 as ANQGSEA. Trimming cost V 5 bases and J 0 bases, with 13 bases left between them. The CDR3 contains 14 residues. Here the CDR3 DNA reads TGCAGCGTTCTCCCCGCGGAACCTAACTATGGCTACACCTTC. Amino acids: CSVLPAEPNYGYTF.

Here the CDR3 reads CASSQDPRGDTEAFF. Here the CDR3 DNA reads TGCGCCAGCAGCCAAGATCCCAGGGGCGACACTGAAGCTTTCTTT. The chain combines TRBV4-3 with TRBJ1-1; maybe TRBD1 (6 bases). The germline V gene has CDR1 LGHNA and CDR2 YSLEER. CDR3 length equals 15 residues. V lost 0 bases, J lost 3 bases, and 11 bases lay in between.

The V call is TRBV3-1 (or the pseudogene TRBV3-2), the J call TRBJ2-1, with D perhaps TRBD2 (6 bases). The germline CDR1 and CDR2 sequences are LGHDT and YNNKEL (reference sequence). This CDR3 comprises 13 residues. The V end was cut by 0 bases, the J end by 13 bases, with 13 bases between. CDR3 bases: TGTGCCAGCAGCCAAGATAGAGGGACTCCCCAGTTCTTC. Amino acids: CASSQDRGTPQFF.

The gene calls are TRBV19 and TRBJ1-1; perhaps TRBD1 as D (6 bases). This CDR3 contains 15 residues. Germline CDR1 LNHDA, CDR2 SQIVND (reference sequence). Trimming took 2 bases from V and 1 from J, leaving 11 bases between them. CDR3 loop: CASSISGGKNTEAFF. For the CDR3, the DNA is TGTGCCAGTAGTATAAGCGGGGGCAAGAACACTGAAGCTTTCTTT.

The DNA of the CDR3 is TGTGCCAGCAGTCGAGCGGTGAACACTGAAGCTTTCTTT. Amino acid sequence: CASSRAVNTEAFF. V gene TRBV6-5 combines with J gene TRBJ1-1; D is ambiguous. The V gene's germline CDR1 is MNHEY and CDR2 SVGAGI. This CDR3 is 13 amino acids long. V gave up 5 bases and J gave up 0 bases, with 7 bases separating them.

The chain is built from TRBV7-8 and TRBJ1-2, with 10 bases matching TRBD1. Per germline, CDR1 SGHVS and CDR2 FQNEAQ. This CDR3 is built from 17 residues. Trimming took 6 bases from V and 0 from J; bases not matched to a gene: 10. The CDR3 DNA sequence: TGTGCCAGCAGGCAAGGGACAGGGGCCCTAGCTAACTATGGCTACACCTTC. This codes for CASRQGTGALANYGYTF.

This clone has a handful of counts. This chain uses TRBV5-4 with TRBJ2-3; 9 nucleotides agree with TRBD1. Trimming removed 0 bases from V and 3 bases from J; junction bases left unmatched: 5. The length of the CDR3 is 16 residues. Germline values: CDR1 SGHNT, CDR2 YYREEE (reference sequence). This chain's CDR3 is CASSLAGDRATDTQYF. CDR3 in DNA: TGTGCCAGCAGCTTGGCCGGGGACAGGGCAACAGATACGCAGTATTTT.

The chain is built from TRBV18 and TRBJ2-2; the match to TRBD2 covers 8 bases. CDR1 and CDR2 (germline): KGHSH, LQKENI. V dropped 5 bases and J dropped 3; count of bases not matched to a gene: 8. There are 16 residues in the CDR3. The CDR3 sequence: CASSSSGSRDTGELFF. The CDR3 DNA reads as TGTGCCAGCTCATCGAGCGGGAGTAGGGACACCGGGGAGCTGTTTTTT.

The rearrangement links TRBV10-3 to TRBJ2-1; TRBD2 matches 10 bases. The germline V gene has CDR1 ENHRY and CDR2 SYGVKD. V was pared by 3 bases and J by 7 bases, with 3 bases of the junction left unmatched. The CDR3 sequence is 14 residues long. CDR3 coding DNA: TGTGCCATCAGTGAAGCGGGAGGGGGTAATGAGCAGTTCTTC. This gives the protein CAISEAGGGNEQFF.

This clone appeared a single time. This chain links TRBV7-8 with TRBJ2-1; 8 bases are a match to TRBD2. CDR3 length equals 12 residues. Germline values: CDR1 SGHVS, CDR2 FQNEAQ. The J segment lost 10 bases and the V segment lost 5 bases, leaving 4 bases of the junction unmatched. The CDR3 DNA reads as TGTGCCAGCAGCCCCCAGCGGGAGGAGCAGTTCTTC. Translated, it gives CASSPQREEQFF.